The source of this T cell receptor beta chain is a study of CD8+ T cells in alopecia areata (dated 2018 in TCRdb). Notes on the research overall: The treated patients, all with moderate-to-severe alopecia areata, were enrolled in an open-label pilot trial of oral tofacitinib given at 5 to 10 mg twice daily. Tofacitinib was given for 6 to 18 months, followed by 6 months of follow-up off drug to assess delayed response and recurrence. For the treated patients, the SALT score, which quantifies what percentage of scalp surface area is affected, served as the measure of disease severity. In both human patients and the C3H/HeJ mouse model, the study applied high-throughput TCRbeta sequencing to look at T cell clonal expansion in alopecia areata. On the human side, TCRbeta sequencing was run on scalp tissue and on sorted CD4+ and CD8+ peripheral blood T cells from healthy controls and from alopecia areata patients with either patchy or totalis/universalis disease. Biopsies were taken from tofacitinib-treated patients at baseline and again at 4 and 24 weeks into treatment, and several of those patients also had a later scalp biopsy. Scalp clonality was compared across normal scalp (n=4), patchy alopecia areata scalp (n=8), and alopecia totalis/universalis scalp (n=8). RNA came from the PAXgene miRNA kit for fixed scalp, the miRNeasy kit for PBMCs, and the RNeasy kit for mouse skin. immunoSEQ multiplex PCR using 35 Vbeta forward primers and 13 Jbeta reverse primers was used to amplify TCRbeta CDR3 regions.

The CDR3 contains 12 residues, cysteine and phenylalanine counted. The retained sequence is limited to the CDR3, 36 bases, with the frame set at the first base. CDR1 and CDR2 are drawn from the germline V gene: SQVTM, ANQGSEA. Between the V and J ends, shortened by 3 bases and 7 bases respectively, the junction contains 12 bases. Points on this clone: The specificity of this receptor is unknown. The input lacks base qualities; no much larger clone sits a single base away.

According to the study, the label for this sample's time point signals: about 4 weeks on oral tofacitinib. The meaning of the sample's treatment or condition label: oral pan-JAK inhibitor, 5-10 mg twice daily. From alopecia areata patients, peripheral blood was collected along with lesional scalp punch biopsies. PBMCs were isolated by density centrifugation and stained for CD3, CD4 and CD8, after which CD4+ and CD8+ T cells were sorted on a FACSAria. Library preparation employed the immunoSEQ multiplex PCR assay. For TCR sequencing, RNA was extracted from every sample and reverse transcribed into cDNA to serve as template. SuperScript III was used to make first-strand cDNA, primed with a 2:1 mix of oligo-dT and random hexamers. A synthetic immune receptor repertoire was used to measure amplification bias, and any remaining bias was corrected computationally. In the original analysis: Raw reads were preprocessed to remove errors, and CDR3 was defined according to IMGT conventions as the region from the conserved cysteine to phenylalanine. Clonality was computed by normalizing Shannon entropy by log2 of the number of productive unique TCRs and subtracting the result from 1. Whether scalp clones were CD4 or CD8 was inferred by matching scalp TCRbeta sequences against CD4 and CD8 repertoires sorted from blood. Not all clones reach the TCRdb copy of this immuneACCESS table, which keeps in-frame sequences only. Checked studies attribute under half of the gap to unresolved V genes and leave the rest unexplained. V, J and clone size reflect that table, while D and trimming were determined from the DNA. This sample holds 130,000 or so clones; more than 85% were observed only once. The ten largest clones add up to 13% of the sample.

General findings and caveats noted by the study authors: Scalp clonality and the number of expanded CD8+ clones among the top 100 scalp clones were significantly decreased by tofacitinib. Many expanded lesional clones were found to persist in scalp and blood during tofacitinib treatment, and relapse after treatment cessation may be partly explained by this persistence. Scalp TCR repertoire analysis is complicated because resident alphabeta T cells in normal human skin are also sequenced, whereas mouse skin is dominated by gammadelta T cells. Shared TCR sequences between patients were less evident than in mice, which may be partly attributable to HLA diversity in the patient population. The treated cohort was small, with a single nonresponder, so links between baseline CD8+ expansion and response need larger studies. Compared with normal scalp, lesional scalp had higher clonality and more expanded CD8+ clones, particularly in alopecia totalis/universalis, a pattern that suggests antigenic drive.

The sequence joins TRBV29-1 to TRBJ1-2; the D gene is unclear. This sequence was found in a human donor with alopecia areata. This specimen was CD8+ T cells sorted from blood, taken at week 4, from a patient treated with tofacitinib. The sequence in DNA is TGCAGCGTTGATAGGAGAGCTCTTGGCTACACCTTC. Translated, this is CSVDRRALGYTF.